One and the same sample provided the 20 T cell receptor beta chains below, sequenced in a study of T-cell reconstitution after alpha-beta-depleted transplantation in children. Unique molecular identifiers were built into the TCRbeta library. TCRdb reprocessed the PCR reads via MiXCR and lists one record per CDR3 protein. The repertoire consists of approximately 88,000 distinct CDR3 sequences, with more than 10% occurring once and the leading ten covering over 11%. Sequencing used PBMCs from the stem cell graft donor, obtained from the stem cell graft. These receptors were obtained from a human donor who donated a stem cell graft to a child with inherited bone marrow failure.

This clonotype was seen repeatedly, ten times or more. The CDR3 region has the DNA TGCGCCAGCAGCTTGGACAGGGGTAGCACTGAAGCTTTCTTT. Encoded protein: CASSLDRGSTEAFF. The V gene is TRBV5-1, the J gene TRBJ1-1; 7 bases are a match to TRBD1. Germline V CDR1 and CDR2: SGHRS, YFSETQ. The CDR3 loop spans 14 amino acids. V lost 0 bases and J lost 4; bases outside the gene matches: 3.

This clonotype has a count of ten or more. The V and J genes are TRBV5-1 and TRBJ2-2, with no clear D. Trimming took off 0 bases at V and 4 bases at J, with 4 bases between the two ends. The CDR3 is 13 residues long. CDR1 SGHRS and CDR2 YFSETQ come from the germline V gene. DNA for the CDR3: TGCGCCAGCAGCTTGGGTTTCACCGGGGAGCTGTTTTTT. It is translated as CASSLGFTGELFF.

At least ten counts were recorded for this clonotype. The chain combines TRBV5-1 with TRBJ2-3, with 9 bases identical to TRBD2. V was pared by 4 bases and J by 3 bases, with 6 bases of the junction left unmatched. The CDR3 contains 15 residues. CDR1 and CDR2 from the germline V gene are SGHRS and YFSETQ. The CDR3 DNA reads as TGCGCCAGCAGCAGTAGCGGGAGTGAGACAGATACGCAGTATTTT. As protein: CASSSSGSETDTQYF.

This chain uses TRBV15 with TRBJ2-5, with 7 bases identical to TRBD2. This CDR3 contains 13 residues. From germline, CDR1 is LNHNV and CDR2 YYDKDF (reference sequence). With 5 bases clipped from V and 2 bases from J, the junction kept 2 bases outside the gene matches. The CDR3 coding sequence is TGTGCCACCAGCGGGGGGGTTCAAGAGACCCAGTACTTC. Translating it yields CATSGGVQETQYF.

In this sample, this clonotype turned up many times. The chain joins TRBV7-9 to TRBJ1-1; a possible D gene is TRBD1 (5 bases). The V gene's germline CDR1 is SEHNR and CDR2 FQNEAQ (reference sequence). The CDR3 totals 12 residues. Deletions cut 0 bases from V and 8 bases from J, with 7 bases between. The CDR3 sequence is CASSLAWDEAFF. CDR3 DNA sequence: TGTGCCAGCAGCTTAGCGTGGGACGAAGCTTTCTTT. Using reference TRBV7-9 and TRBJ1-1 for the parts outside the CDR3, the full variable domain is DTGVSQNPRHKITKRGQNVTFRCDPISEHNRLYWYRQTLGQGPEFLTYFQNEAQLEKSRLLSDRFSAERPKGSFSTLEIQRTEQGDSAMYLCASSLAWDEAFFGQGTRLTVV.

The chain has TRBV10-3 and TRBJ2-7, with 10 bases lining up with TRBD2. Looked up from germline, CDR1 is ENHRY and CDR2 is SYGVKD. V shed 0 bases, J shed 1 base, and the junction held 6 bases outside the gene matches. The CDR3 loop spans 17 amino acids. CDR3 nucleotides: TGTGCCATCAGTGAGTCGGGACTAGCGTATAAATCCTACGAGCAGTACTTC. It encodes CAISESGLAYKSYEQYF.

This clonotype was observed many times. This rearrangement joins TRBV5-1 to TRBJ2-1; no clear D. Germline CDR1 reads SGHRS; CDR2 reads YFSETQ. Trimming left V 4 bases short and J 1 base short, with 6 bases between. The CDR3 sequence is 13 residues long. The CDR3 nucleotides read TGCGCCAGCAGCAGTAAATCCTACAATGAGCAGTTCTTC. Residues: CASSSKSYNEQFF.

This clonotype was counted many times. CDR3 sequence: CSSHQGAPETQYF. The CDR3 region has the DNA TGCAGCTCGCATCAGGGGGCCCCAGAGACCCAGTACTTC. The gene calls are TRBV29-1 and TRBJ2-5; 8 positions match TRBD1. After removal of 8 bases from V and 4 bases from J, the junction contained 9 bases not matched to a gene. This CDR3 has 13 amino acids. Germline-derived CDR1 and CDR2 are SQVTM and ANQGSEA.

In this sample, this clonotype turned up many times. The DNA of the CDR3 is TGTGCCACCCTGGGGGGGACAGACTATGGCTACACCTTC. Translating gives CATLGGTDYGYTF. This chain links TRBV7-9 with TRBJ1-2, with TRBD1 identical over 7 bases. Trimming cost V 10 bases and J 3 bases; bases outside gene matches: 8. Germline lookup yields CDR1 SEHNR and CDR2 FQNEAQ (reference sequence). This CDR3 is 13 amino acids long. Combining the CDR3 with reference TRBV7-9 and TRBJ1-2 gives the whole variable domain DTGVSQNPRHKITKRGQNVTFRCDPISEHNRLYWYRQTLGQGPEFLTYFQNEAQLEKSRLLSDRFSAERPKGSFSTLEIQRTEQGDSAMYLCATLGGTDYGYTFGSGTRLTVV.

The chain uses TRBV28 and TRBJ1-1; D unresolved. The germline V and J ends were trimmed by 5 bases and 7 bases, with 11 bases remaining between them. From germline, CDR1 is MDHEN and CDR2 SYDVKM. There are 12 residues in the CDR3. As DNA, the CDR3 is TGTGCCAGCAGTACGATCTCCCGTGAAGCTTTCTTT. It encodes CASSTISREAFF.

This clonotype was seen at least ten times. The chain carries TRBV27 and TRBJ2-5, with TRBD2 matching 10 bases. From germline, CDR1 is MNHEY and CDR2 SMNVEV (reference sequence). Trimming at V came to 4 bases and at J to 5 bases, leaving 10 bases not matched to a gene. The CDR3 has 16 residues. DNA of the CDR3: TGTGCCAGCAGTTCCGTCCCGACTAGCGGGTGGGAGACCCAGTACTTC. This codes for CASSSVPTSGWETQYF.

This clonotype was counted many times. The V call is TRBV12-3 or TRBV12-4, the J call TRBJ1-1; a weak D match, TRBD1 (5 bases). V lost 2 bases to trimming and J lost 4 bases, with 14 bases between them. The CDR3 consists of 15 residues. This CDR3 is CASSLKGSGATEAFF. The CDR3, as DNA: TGTGCCAGCAGTTTAAAAGGGTCCGGGGCCACTGAAGCTTTCTTT.

This clonotype occurred a few times. The V call is TRBV6-5, the J call TRBJ1-2, with 10 nucleotides matching TRBD1. The CDR3 runs to 15 residues. CDR1 MNHEY and CDR2 SVGAGI come from the germline V gene. J was trimmed by 4 bases and V by 0 bases; bases with no gene match: 2. The CDR3 loop is CASSYSWTGGYGYTF. CDR3 nucleotide sequence: TGTGCCAGCAGTTACTCTTGGACAGGGGGCTATGGCTACACCTTC.

This clonotype was recorded at least ten times. This chain connects TRBV7-3 to TRBJ2-3, with 11 bases fitting TRBD2. The V segment lost 3 bases and the J segment 6 bases; nucleotides outside the gene matches: 5. This CDR3 region has 15 residues. Germline V gene data show CDR1 as SGHTA and CDR2 as FQGTGA. CDR3 DNA: TGTGCCAGCAGCTTTAGCGGGGGGGCCGGGGATACGCAGTATTTT. Translating it yields CASSFSGGAGDTQYF.

The chain combines TRBV19 with TRBJ2-3; no clear D gene. The V end was cut by 6 bases, the J end by 4 bases, with 14 bases between. This CDR3 region has 14 residues. Germline V gives CDR1 LNHDA, CDR2 SQIVND (reference sequence). In DNA form, the CDR3 reads TGTGCCAGTAGCCCTAACAGAATATCAGATACGCAGTATTTT. Protein product: CASSPNRISDTQYF.

At least ten counts were recorded for this clonotype. This chain uses TRBV7-2 with TRBJ2-7; 7 bases map to TRBD1. Germline CDR1 is SGHTA and CDR2 is FQGNSA. The CDR3 consists of 15 residues. J lost 3 bases, V lost 5 bases, and 10 bases had no gene match. Here the CDR3 reads CASSPRWDRVYEQYF. CDR3 DNA sequence: TGTGCCAGCAGCCCCCGATGGGACAGAGTCTACGAGCAGTACTTC.

The chain uses TRBV25-1 and TRBJ1-1, with D unresolved. The germline V gene has CDR1 MGHDK and CDR2 SYGVNS. Trimming took 6 bases from V and 6 from J, leaving 14 bases between them. This CDR3 region has 13 residues. In DNA form, the CDR3 reads TGTGCCAGCAGGGGGAGGGCAGGCGCTGAAGCTTTCTTT. It yields the protein CASRGRAGAEAFF.

This clonotype was found many times. The V call is TRBV2, the J call TRBJ1-2, with 9 bases lining up with TRBD1. Trimming took 5 bases from V and 4 from J; bases not matched to a gene: 8. This CDR3 spans 15 amino acids. From germline, CDR1 is SNHLY and CDR2 FYNNEI. CDR3 DNA: TGTGCCAGCAGTTCCCTGGGACAGGGCGGCTATGGCTACACCTTC. Translation: CASSSLGQGGYGYTF.

In this sample, this clonotype turned up many times. The chain links TRBV7-9 to TRBJ2-5, with D perhaps matching TRBD2 (6 bases). V lost 5 bases, J lost 2 bases, and 15 bases lay in between. The CDR3 consists of 15 residues. From germline, CDR1 is SEHNR and CDR2 FQNEAQ (reference sequence). The CDR3 reads CASSRSEGQQETQYF. Written as DNA, the CDR3 is TGTGCCAGCAGCCGGTCGGAGGGGCAGCAAGAGACCCAGTACTTC. The whole variable domain, filled in from reference TRBV7-9 and TRBJ2-5, reads DTGVSQNPRHKITKRGQNVTFRCDPISEHNRLYWYRQTLGQGPEFLTYFQNEAQLEKSRLLSDRFSAERPKGSFSTLEIQRTEQGDSAMYLCASSRSEGQQETQYFGPGTRLLVL.

This clonotype has a count of ten or more. The rearrangement links TRBV5-1 to TRBJ2-3; 9 positions match TRBD1. The CDR3 contains 16 residues. Trimming at V came to 6 bases and at J to 0 bases, leaving 8 bases not matched to a gene. Germline V gene lookup returns CDR1 SGHRS and CDR2 YFSETQ. The CDR3 DNA sequence: TGCGCCAGCACCATCCAAGGGACAGGGAGCACAGATACGCAGTATTTT. It specifies CASTIQGTGSTDTQYF.